The 30 T cell receptor beta chains listed next were all sequenced from one sample in a study of blood T cell repertoires in COVID-19. The protocol was immunoSEQ multiplex PCR, while the TCRdb copy is restricted to in-frame clones and leaves out a portion. The sample lists fewer than 95,000 clones, approximately 90% occurring once. The source material was peripheral blood. All receptors come from a middle-aged man with acute or convalescent COVID-19.

This clone appeared a few times. The J gene is TRBJ1-2, the V gene TRBV25-1, with TRBD1 identical over 10 bases. Germline CDR1 and CDR2: MGHDK and SYGVNS. The CDR3 runs to 14 residues. The V gene end was trimmed by 3 bases and the J gene end by 7 bases; junction bases not matched to a gene: 5. The CDR3 region is CASSETGGAGGYTF. The CDR3 DNA follows: TGTGCCAGCAGTGAGACAGGGGGCGCTGGTGGCTACACCTTC.

This clone was observed once. This chain links TRBV9 with TRBJ1-4; D is undetermined. CDR1 is SGDLS and CDR2 is YYNGEE in the germline V gene. This CDR3 comprises 14 residues. Trimming pared 2 bases from V and 8 bases from J, leaving 13 bases between. The CDR3 nucleotides read TGTGCCAGCAGCGTCGGAGGTTTTGGCGAAAAACTGTTTTTT. This sequence encodes CASSVGGFGEKLFF.

The genes are TRBV19 and TRBJ1-5; 11 positions agree with TRBD1. Germline V lookup: CDR1 LNHDA, CDR2 SQIVND (reference sequence). V lost 7 bases, J lost 5 bases, and 7 bases stayed unmatched. This CDR3 is built from 15 residues. CDR3 nucleotides: TGTGCCAGTACCTTCGGGACAGGGGGATATCAGCCCCAGCATTTT. Translation: CASTFGTGGYQPQHF.

The CDR3 DNA is TGTGCCAGCAGTTTGCCAGGGGCACAGGGCACTGAAGCTTTCTTT. The encoded protein is CASSLPGAQGTEAFF. The rearrangement uses TRBV28 and TRBJ1-1; D might be TRBD1 (6 bases). Germline CDR1 MDHEN, CDR2 SYDVKM. This CDR3 contains 15 residues. Trimming pared 3 bases from V and 4 bases from J, leaving 15 bases between. Looking up the rest from reference TRBV28 and TRBJ1-1 gives the full variable domain: DVKVTQSSRYLVKRTGEKVFLECVQDMDHENMFWYRQDPGLGLRLIYFSYDVKMKEKGDIPEGYSVSREKKERFSLILESASTNQTSMYLCASSLPGAQGTEAFFGQGTRLTVV.

The rearrangement links TRBV5-1 to TRBJ1-5; D is unclear. V shed 5 bases and J shed 5 bases, with 11 bases lying between them. Germline CDR1 reads SGHRS; CDR2 reads YFSETQ. This CDR3 is 13 amino acids long. CDR3 in DNA: TGCGCCAGCAGGCCCTCCCCGGATCAGCCCCAGCATTTT. Translated: CASRPSPDQPQHF. The complete variable domain, with remaining parts taken from reference TRBV5-1 and TRBJ1-5, reads KAGVTQTPRYLIKTRGQQVTLSCSPISGHRSVSWYQQTPGQGLQFLFEYFSETQRNKGNFPGRFSGRQFSNSRSEMNVSTLELGDSALYLCASRPSPDQPQHFGDGTRLSIL.

The V call is TRBV7-6, the J call TRBJ1-2; the D is unclear. V lost 4 bases and J lost 13, with 10 bases in between. CDR3 length: 10 amino acids. Germline V CDR1 and CDR2: SGHVS, FNYEAQ. The CDR3 reads CASSSTAPTF. The CDR3 DNA reads TGTGCCAGCAGCTCGACTGCTCCCACCTTC. Complete variable domain (other parts from reference TRBV7-6 and TRBJ1-2): GAGVSQSPRYKVTKRGQDVALRCDPISGHVSLYWYRQALGQGPEFLTYFNYEAQQDKSGLPNDRFSAERPEGSISTLTIQRTEQRDSAMYRCASSSTAPTFGSGTRLTVV.

This clone has just a few counts. The chain uses TRBV12-3 or TRBV12-4 and TRBJ1-1; D possibly corresponds to TRBD1 (5 bases). V was shortened by 6 bases and J by 1 base, with 9 bases between the two germline ends. The CDR3 has 13 residues. The CDR3 loop is CASRDQGNTEAFF. DNA of the CDR3: TGTGCCAGCAGGGATCAGGGGAACACTGAAGCTTTCTTT.

The chain recombines TRBV4-2 with TRBJ1-2; 7 nucleotides line up with TRBD1. This CDR3 region has 15 residues. V gave up 1 base and J gave up 8 bases; unmatched junction bases: 10. Germline values: CDR1 LGHNA, CDR2 YNFKEQ. The CDR3 loop reads CASSQGSEGAMGYTF. In nucleotides, the CDR3 is TGTGCCAGCAGCCAAGGGTCGGAGGGGGCGATGGGCTACACCTTC.

V is TRBV28 and J is TRBJ2-2; D not certain. Per germline, CDR1 MDHEN and CDR2 SYDVKM. This CDR3 has 13 amino acids. The germline V and J ends were trimmed by 2 bases and 3 bases, with 4 bases remaining between them. DNA of the CDR3: TGTGCCAGCAGTTTACAGGACACCGGGGAGCTGTTTTTT. The encoded protein is CASSLQDTGELFF.

This chain uses TRBV7-3 with TRBJ2-2, with a possible D match to TRBD2 (7 bases). The CDR3 contains 15 residues. Germline assignment: CDR1 SGHTA and CDR2 FQGTGA. Trimming pared 5 bases from V and 4 bases from J, leaving 14 bases between. The CDR3 reads CASSPARGGTGELFF. The CDR3 nucleotides are TGTGCCAGCAGCCCGGCGAGGGGGGGCACCGGGGAGCTGTTTTTT.

V and J are TRBV12-3 or TRBV12-4 and TRBJ1-6, with a possible D match to TRBD1 (6 bases). The germline V and J ends were trimmed by 6 bases and 10 bases, with 13 bases remaining between them. The CDR3 runs to 13 residues. The CDR3, as DNA: TGTGCCAGCAGGCGACAGGTCCAATCACCCCTCCACTTT. Its translation: CASRRQVQSPLHF.

This chain joins TRBV5-1 and TRBJ1-5; D is unresolved. Germline lookup yields CDR1 SGHRS and CDR2 YFSETQ. V lost 5 bases and J lost 2, with 14 bases in between. CDR3 length equals 15 residues. The CDR3 bases are TGCGCCAGCAGTCTAACGGGTTCGGGCAATCAGCCCCAGCATTTT. Its protein is CASSLTGSGNQPQHF.

J is TRBJ2-3 and V is TRBV7-2, with 7 bases aligning to TRBD2. Losses at the gene ends were 1 base for V and 1 base for J; bases not matched to a gene: 11. Germline V gene sequence: CDR1 SGHTA, CDR2 FQGNSA. The CDR3 spans 18 residues. CDR3 coding DNA: TGTGCCAGCAGCTTAGGGGTGTTGGCGAGCGGGGGCACAGATACGCAGTATTTT. Its protein is CASSLGVLASGGTDTQYF.

This clone is a singleton in its sample. The rearrangement uses TRBV5-6 and TRBJ2-4; D gene ambiguous. CDR3 length: 14 amino acids. Trimming took 4 bases from V and 0 from J, leaving 8 bases between them. Germline V gene sequence: CDR1 SGHDT, CDR2 YYEEEE. In DNA, the CDR3 is TGTGCCAGCAGCCCCCCAGTAGCCAAAAACATTCAGTACTTC. Translation gives CASSPPVAKNIQYF.

The chain links TRBV11-2 to TRBJ1-3, with 7 bases lining up with TRBD1. CDR1 and CDR2 from the germline V gene are SGHAT and FQNNGV. J gave up 0 bases and V 5 bases, and 7 bases lay outside the gene matches. This CDR3 is built from 16 residues. Written as DNA, the CDR3 is TGTGCCAGCAGCCGAGACAGGGTGCCCTCTGGAAACACCATATATTTT. It yields the protein CASSRDRVPSGNTIYF. Together with reference TRBV11-2 and TRBJ1-3, the CDR3 gives the full variable domain: EAGVAQSPRYKIIEKRQSVAFWCNPISGHATLYWYQQILGQGPKLLIQFQNNGVVDDSQLPKDRFSAERLKGVDSTLKIQPAKLEDSAVYLCASSRDRVPSGNTIYFGEGSWLTVV.

The rearrangement joins TRBV18 to TRBJ2-5; D not resolved. V gave up 4 bases and J gave up 0 bases, with 9 bases separating them. The germline V gene has CDR1 KGHSH and CDR2 LQKENI. The CDR3 has 14 residues. The DNA for the CDR3 is TGTGCCAGCTCACGGCAGGATTACCAAGAGACCCAGTACTTC. Amino acids: CASSRQDYQETQYF.

This chain connects TRBV18 to TRBJ1-2; D is unresolved. Trimming left V 2 bases short and J 2 bases short, with 12 bases between. Per the germline V gene, CDR1 is KGHSH and CDR2 is LQKENI. The CDR3 covers 15 residues. CDR3 region: CASSPSTTRNYGYTF. DNA for the CDR3: TGTGCCAGCTCACCATCAACTACACGGAACTATGGCTACACCTTC.

V and J are TRBV6-2 or TRBV6-3 and TRBJ2-1; TRBD2 matches 9 bases. The CDR3 has 16 amino acids. The germline V gene has CDR1 MNHEY and CDR2 SVGEGT. The trim removed 4 bases at V and 7 bases at J, leaving 11 bases unmatched. The CDR3 bases are TGTGCCAGCAGTTCCCACCCGGCGGGGGGGCCAAATGAGCAGTTCTTC. Its protein product is CASSSHPAGGPNEQFF.

The chain employs TRBV3-1 (or the pseudogene TRBV3-2) and TRBJ2-2, with TRBD1 identical over 7 bases. This CDR3 contains 15 residues. V shed 0 bases and J 6 bases; nucleotides not matched to a gene: 4. CDR1 is LGHDT and CDR2 is YNNKEL in the germline V gene (reference sequence). The CDR3 DNA follows: TGTGCCAGCAGCCAAGATCCCCAGGGGGCCGGGGAGCTGTTTTTT. Translation: CASSQDPQGAGELFF.

V usage is TRBV5-8 and J usage is TRBJ1-1; the D is unclear. Germline lookup yields CDR1 SGHTS and CDR2 YDEGEE. V gave up 5 bases and J gave up 3 bases, with 14 bases separating them. This CDR3 has 14 residues. The chain's CDR3 is CASRSVNADTEAFF. The CDR3 coding sequence is TGTGCCAGCAGGTCTGTTAACGCGGACACTGAAGCTTTCTTT.

The chain uses TRBV24-1 and TRBJ1-4, with D tentatively TRBD1 (5 bases). Trimming took off 3 bases at V and 11 bases at J, with 9 bases between the two ends. Germline V gene data show CDR1 as KGHDR and CDR2 as SFDVKD. CDR3 length: 12 amino acids. The DNA for the CDR3 is TGTGCCACCAGTGATGCCCGGGGGAAACTGTTTTTT. Its translation is CATSDARGKLFF.

The genes are TRBV3-1 (or the pseudogene TRBV3-2) and TRBJ2-5; 7 positions agree with TRBD2. The CDR3 loop spans 15 amino acids. The germline CDR1 and CDR2 sequences are LGHDT and YNNKEL (reference sequence). V trimming: 5 bases; J trimming: 3 bases; junction bases outside the gene matches: 9. The CDR3: CASSSLGGRKETQYF. For the CDR3, the DNA is TGTGCCAGCAGCTCATTGGGGGGGAGAAAAGAGACCCAGTACTTC.

The V gene is TRBV9, the J gene TRBJ2-3; TRBD2 matches 10 bases. CDR3 length: 17 amino acids. Per germline, CDR1 SGDLS and CDR2 YYNGEE. Trimming at V came to 4 bases and at J to 2 bases, leaving 10 bases not matched to a gene. The CDR3 sequence is CASSPRIAGGPTDTQYF. In DNA, the CDR3 is TGTGCCAGCAGCCCCCGGATAGCGGGGGGCCCCACAGATACGCAGTATTTT. Full variable domain (rest looked up from reference TRBV9 and TRBJ2-3): DSGVTQTPKHLITATGQRVTLRCSPRSGDLSVYWYQQSLDQGLQFLIQYYNGEERAKGNILERFSAQQFPDLHSELNLSSLELGDSALYFCASSPRIAGGPTDTQYFGPGTRLTVL.

CDR3 loop: CASGTGGAGEVGYTF. The CDR3, as DNA: TGTGCCAGCGGGACAGGGGGCGCCGGAGAGGTTGGCTACACCTTC. The chain joins TRBV9 to TRBJ1-2; TRBD1 aligns across 12 bases. V dropped 7 bases and J dropped 7; count of bases not matched to a gene: 11. Per germline, CDR1 SGDLS and CDR2 YYNGEE. This CDR3 is 15 amino acids long.

The chain combines TRBV7-9 with TRBJ1-5, with TRBD1 matching over 7 bases. V trimming: 11 bases; J trimming: 7 bases; junction bases outside the gene matches: 11. CDR3 length: 13 residues. Germline lookup yields CDR1 SEHNR and CDR2 FQNEAQ (reference sequence). The CDR3 is CASQRQGGQPQHF. DNA of the CDR3: TGTGCCTCCCAACGACAGGGTGGACAGCCCCAGCATTTT.

The chain recombines TRBV7-9 with TRBJ2-1; D is possibly TRBD2 (5 bases). This CDR3 comprises 12 residues. The V end was cut by 3 bases, the J end by 9 bases, with 9 bases between. Germline-derived CDR1 and CDR2 are SEHNR and FQNEAQ (reference sequence). CDR3 in DNA: TGTGCCAGCAGCTTCTCTAGCCCTGAGCAGTTCTTC. Amino acids: CASSFSSPEQFF.

J is TRBJ1-1 and V is TRBV10-3, with 11 bases matching TRBD1. V trimming: 7 bases; J trimming: 4 bases; junction bases outside the gene matches: 5. This CDR3 has 14 amino acids. Germline CDR1 reads ENHRY; CDR2 reads SYGVKD. The DNA for the CDR3 is TGTGCCATCAATGGACAGGGGGCGGGCACTGAAGCTTTCTTT. It is translated as CAINGQGAGTEAFF.

The rearrangement links TRBV7-6 to TRBJ1-4, with TRBD1 matching 10 bases. Germline V CDR1 and CDR2: SGHVS, FNYEAQ. The CDR3 contains 14 residues. With 6 bases clipped from V and 6 bases from J, the junction kept 4 bases outside the gene matches. CDR3 nucleotides: TGTGCCAGCAGTCGGACAGGGGGAGATGAAAAACTGTTTTTT. Translating gives CASSRTGGDEKLFF.

J is TRBJ1-1 and V is TRBV19, with 8 positions matching TRBD1. CDR1 and CDR2 from the germline V gene are LNHDA and SQIVND (reference sequence). The V and J ends lost 6 bases and 2 bases, in that order; junction bases with no gene match: 14. The CDR3 spans 17 residues. CDR3 region: CASSRTGTGKFNTEAFF. CDR3 in DNA: TGTGCCAGTAGCAGAACCGGGACAGGCAAGTTCAACACTGAAGCTTTCTTT.

V and J are TRBV11-3 and TRBJ1-1, with 7 nucleotides matching TRBD1. CDR1 and CDR2 from the germline V gene are SGHNT and YENEEA. The V and J ends lost 5 bases and 4 bases, in that order; junction bases with no gene match: 7. The CDR3 runs to 14 residues. CDR3 loop: CASSPQGGSTEAFF. The CDR3 coding sequence is TGTGCCAGCAGCCCCCAGGGGGGATCCACTGAAGCTTTCTTT.